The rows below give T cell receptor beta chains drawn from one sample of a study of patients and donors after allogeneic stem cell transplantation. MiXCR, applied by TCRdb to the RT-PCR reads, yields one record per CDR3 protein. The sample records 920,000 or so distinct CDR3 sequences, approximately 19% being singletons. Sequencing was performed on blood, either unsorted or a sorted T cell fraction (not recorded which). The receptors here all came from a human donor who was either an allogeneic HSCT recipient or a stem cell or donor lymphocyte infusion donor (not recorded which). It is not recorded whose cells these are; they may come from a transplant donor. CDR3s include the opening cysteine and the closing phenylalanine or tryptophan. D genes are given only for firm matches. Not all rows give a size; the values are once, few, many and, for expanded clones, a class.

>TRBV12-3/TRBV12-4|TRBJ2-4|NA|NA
TGTGCCAGCACCTTGCGGGGCGCGACTCAGTACTTC
CASTLRGATQYF
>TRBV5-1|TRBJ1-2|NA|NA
TGCGCCAGCAGCTTTGATGGGCCAGGCGAACTATCTGGCTACACCTTC
CASSFDGPGELSGYTF
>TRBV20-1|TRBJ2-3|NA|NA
TGCAGTGCTAGAGATAGTCAGGGAGGCACAGATACGCAGTATTTT
CSARDSQGGTDTQYF
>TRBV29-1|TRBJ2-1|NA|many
TGCAGCGTTGAAGAAGCGGTTGGCAATGAGCAGTTCTTC
CSVEEAVGNEQFF
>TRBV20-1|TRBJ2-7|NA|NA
TGCAGTGCTAGATCGGGAGCACGCTACGAGCAGTACTTC
CSARSGARYEQYF
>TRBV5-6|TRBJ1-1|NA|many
TGTGCCAGCAGCTTCTTGCGGGAAATGAACACTGAAGCTTTCTTT
CASSFLREMNTEAFF
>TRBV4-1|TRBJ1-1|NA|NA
TGCGCCAGCAGCCCTCAGGGCGCTGACGGAATGAACACTGAAGCTTTCTTT
CASSPQGADGMNTEAFF
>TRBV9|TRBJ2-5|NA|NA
TGTGCCAGCAGCGTGGACAGCATCCAAGAGACCCAGTACTTC
CASSVDSIQETQYF
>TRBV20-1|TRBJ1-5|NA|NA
TGCAGTGCTAGTCGACTCCTAAGTAGAGGTGGACAGCCCCAGCATTTT
CSASRLLSRGGQPQHF
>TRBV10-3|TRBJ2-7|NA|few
TGTGCCATCAGCGGACTGTCGACAGGAAGGAACGAGCAGTACTTC
CAISGLSTGRNEQYF
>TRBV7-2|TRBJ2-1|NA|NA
TGTGCCAGCGAGGGCGGGGGCCGCAATGAGCAGTTCTTC
CASEGGGRNEQFF
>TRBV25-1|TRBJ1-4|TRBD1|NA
TGTGCGGTTGGCAGGGGGCGCGGGGGGGGTAATGAAAAACTGTTTTTT
CAVGRGRGGGNEKLFF
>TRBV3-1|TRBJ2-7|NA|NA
TGTGCCAGCAGCCATTTGGGCGGGCGCGGTTACGAGCAGTACTTC
CASSHLGGRGYEQYF
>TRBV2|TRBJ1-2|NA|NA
TGTGCCAGCAGTGACCCACCTTGGAGGAGGCCCTATGGCTACACCTTC
CASSDPPWRRPYGYTF
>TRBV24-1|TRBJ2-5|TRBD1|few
TGTGCCACCAGTGATGTCCGGGACAGGGGACAAGAGACCCAGTACTTC
CATSDVRDRGQETQYF
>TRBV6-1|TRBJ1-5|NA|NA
TGTGCCAGCAGTGATTCGGGGAGACAGCCCCAGCATTTT
CASSDSGRQPQHF
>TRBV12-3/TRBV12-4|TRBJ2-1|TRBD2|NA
TGTGCCAGCAGTGCCCGGAGGGTAGCGCGGGGGGAGCAGTTCTTC
CASSARRVARGEQFF
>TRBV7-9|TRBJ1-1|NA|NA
TGTGCCAGCAGCCCCAGTCGAGGGGGATGGACTGAAGCTTTCTTT
CASSPSRGGWTEAFF
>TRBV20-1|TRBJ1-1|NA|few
TGCAGTGCTAAGCGCGGGACTCTGACCACTGAAGCTTTCTTT
CSAKRGTLTTEAFF
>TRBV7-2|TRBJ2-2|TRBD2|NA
TGTGCCAGCAGCATACAACTAGCGGGGGTGGCCGGGGAGCTGTTTTTT
CASSIQLAGVAGELFF
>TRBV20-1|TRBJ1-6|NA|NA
TGCAGTGCTAGAGCGGGGGGGCCCCTCCCGGCCCTCCACTTT
CSARAGGPLPALHF
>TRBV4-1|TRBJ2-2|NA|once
TGCGCCAGCAGCGGGGGAGACAGTCCCTCCGGGGAGCTGTTTTTT
CASSGGDSPSGELFF
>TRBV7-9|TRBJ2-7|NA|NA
TGTGCCAGCAGCCCCTGGCAGGACTACGAGCAGTACTTC
CASSPWQDYEQYF
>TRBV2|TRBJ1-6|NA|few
TGTGCCAGCAGTGACTCCAATAATTCACCCCTCCACTTT
CASSDSNNSPLHF
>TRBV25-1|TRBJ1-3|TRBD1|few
TGTGCCAGCAGTGAACCGACAGGGGGCAATGGAAACACCATATATTTT
CASSEPTGGNGNTIYF
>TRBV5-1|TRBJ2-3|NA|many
TGTGCCAGCAGCTTAGCGGGCACAGATACGCAGTATTTT
CASSLAGTDTQYF
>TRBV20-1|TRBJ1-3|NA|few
TGCAGTGCTAGGCGGCAGGGGTTATTGGGAAACACCATATATTTT
CSARRQGLLGNTIYF
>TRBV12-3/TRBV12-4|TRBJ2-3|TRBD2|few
TGTGCCAGCAGTTTATTCTTCAGCGGGGGAAATACGCAGTATTTT
CASSLFFSGGNTQYF
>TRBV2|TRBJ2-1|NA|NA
TGTGCCAGCAGTGATACGGACAGTGTAACTGAGCAGTTCTTC
CASSDTDSVTEQFF
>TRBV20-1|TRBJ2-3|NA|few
TGCAGTGCTAGAGATCTCGGCGGTTCTAGCACAGATACGCAGTATTTT
CSARDLGGSSTDTQYF
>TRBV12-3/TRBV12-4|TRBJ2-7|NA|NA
TGTGCCAGCAGTTTCGGTCCGCTTTTGGAGCAGTACTTC
CASSFGPLLEQYF
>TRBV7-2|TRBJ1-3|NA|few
TGTGCCAGCTCACCCAAGGGAAGTGGAAACACCATATATTTT
CASSPKGSGNTIYF
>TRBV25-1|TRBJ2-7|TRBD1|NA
TGTGCCAGCAGTGCCCGGGACAGGGTTTACGAGCAGTACTTC
CASSARDRVYEQYF
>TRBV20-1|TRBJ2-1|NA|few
TGCAGTGCTAGAGATCAGAGACTTAACTACAATGAGCAGTTCTTC
CSARDQRLNYNEQFF
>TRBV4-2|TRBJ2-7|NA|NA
TGTGCCAGCAGCCAAGGGTCGCCCCACACCTACGAGCAGTACTTC
CASSQGSPHTYEQYF